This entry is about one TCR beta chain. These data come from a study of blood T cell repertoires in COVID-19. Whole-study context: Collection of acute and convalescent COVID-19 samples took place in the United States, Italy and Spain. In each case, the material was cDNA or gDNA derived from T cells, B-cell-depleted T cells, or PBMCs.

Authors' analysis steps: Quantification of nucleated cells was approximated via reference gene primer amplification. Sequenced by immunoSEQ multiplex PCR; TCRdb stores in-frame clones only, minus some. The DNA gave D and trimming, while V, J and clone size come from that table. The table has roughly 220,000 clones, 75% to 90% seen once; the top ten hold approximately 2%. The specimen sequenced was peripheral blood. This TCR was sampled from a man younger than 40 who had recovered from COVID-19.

This CDR3 reads CASSPFERNYGYTF. In DNA form, the CDR3 reads TGTGCCAGCAGTCCCTTTGAGAGAAACTATGGCTACACCTTC. V is TRBV6-5 and J is TRBJ1-2, with D unclear. CDR3 length: 14 residues. Germline lookup yields CDR1 MNHEY and CDR2 SVGAGI. Trimming removed 5 bases from V and 2 bases from J, with 12 bases in between.